Shown below are 22 T cell receptor beta chains from a single sample sequenced in a study of blood T cell repertoires in COVID-19. The repertoire was sequenced with immunoSEQ multiplex PCR; TCRdb's copy has only in-frame clones and lacks some. This table holds approximately 28,000 clones, around 65% found once. Material for sequencing was peripheral blood. The receptor set was obtained from a man aged 60-69 years with active or convalescent COVID-19.

This clone was seen more than once but under ten times. The V gene is TRBV19, the J gene TRBJ1-1; D is perhaps TRBD1 (5 bases). Germline-derived CDR1 and CDR2 are LNHDA and SQIVND (reference sequence). V was clipped by 3 bases and J by 5 bases, with 7 bases between them. This CDR3 has 12 amino acids. The CDR3 loop reads CASSIQGTEAFF. DNA of the CDR3: TGTGCCAGTAGTATCCAGGGTACTGAAGCTTTCTTT.

This clone occurred once. The J gene is TRBJ2-3, the V gene TRBV29-1, with 13 bases lining up with TRBD2. V was clipped by 6 bases and J by 4 bases; unmatched bases: 4. CDR1 is SQVTM, CDR2 ANQGSEA, per germline. The CDR3 runs 14 residues. CDR3 sequence (DNA): TGCAGCGTCAGGACTAGCGGGAGCCCAGATACGCAGTATTTT. Amino acid sequence: CSVRTSGSPDTQYF.

The chain links TRBV29-1 to TRBJ2-7; TRBD1 is a possible D gene (7 bases). Deletions cut 5 bases from V and 5 bases from J, with 22 bases between. The germline CDR1 and CDR2 sequences are SQVTM and ANQGSEA. The CDR3 is 15 amino acids. CDR3 sequence: CSVSQGGGGGNEQYF. The CDR3 nucleotides read TGCAGCGTTTCTCAGGGGGGCGGTGGGGGAAACGAGCAGTACTTC.

This clone has a single count. V usage is TRBV30 and J usage is TRBJ1-5, with 8 bases that match TRBD1. The ends lost 4 bases at V and 2 bases at J; junction bases unmatched: 10. The CDR3 sequence is 16 residues long. CDR1 is GTSNPN and CDR2 is SVGIG in the germline V gene (reference sequence). Here the CDR3 reads CAWNGGVTGGNQPQHF. The DNA of the CDR3 is TGTGCCTGGAATGGGGGTGTGACAGGGGGCAATCAGCCCCAGCATTTT.

V usage is TRBV5-1 and J usage is TRBJ1-5; D gene ambiguous. V was clipped by 4 bases and J by 4 bases, with 18 bases between them. The CDR3 runs to 16 residues. The V gene's germline CDR1 is SGHRS and CDR2 YFSETQ. The CDR3, as DNA: TGCGCCAGCAGCCCCATTAAGAGGGCCGTAAATCAGCCCCAGCATTTT. Encoded protein: CASSPIKRAVNQPQHF.

There are a few counts of this clone. The chain has TRBV30 and TRBJ1-1, with 7 bases lining up with TRBD1. V lost 4 bases, J lost 6 bases, and 14 bases stayed unmatched. The CDR3 is 15 residues long. Germline-derived CDR1 and CDR2 are GTSNPN and SVGIG (reference sequence). DNA of the CDR3: TGTGCCTGGATGTTCCGGGGACAGAGAGATGCTGAAGCTTTCTTT. Protein product: CAWMFRGQRDAEAFF.

This clone was recorded only once. V and J are TRBV6-5 and TRBJ2-7; 7 nucleotides align to TRBD1. Per germline, CDR1 MNHEY and CDR2 SVGAGI. The CDR3 covers 14 residues. Germline trimming cut 5 bases from V and 6 bases from J; bases unmatched to any gene: 10. CDR3 sequence reads: CASSPLGQKGEQYF. CDR3 DNA: TGTGCCAGCAGTCCACTGGGACAGAAGGGCGAGCAGTACTTC.

The chain carries TRBV28 and TRBJ2-3; TRBD1 might be the D (6 bases). This CDR3 is built from 16 residues. CDR1 and CDR2 from the germline V gene are MDHEN and SYDVKM. Between the trimmed V and J ends, which lost 3 bases and 3 bases, there was a span of 16 bases. The CDR3 DNA reads as TGTGCCAGCAGTTTTGGGCCGACAGGCGGGACAGATACGCAGTATTTT. This translates into CASSFGPTGGTDTQYF.

This clone was seen once. The chain links TRBV11-3 to TRBJ2-5; tentatively, D is TRBD1 (6 bases). With 5 bases removed from V and 1 base from J, the gap between germline ends came to 17 bases. The CDR3 runs to 16 residues. Germline values: CDR1 SGHNT, CDR2 YENEEA. The CDR3 DNA reads TGTGCCAGCAGCCCCTATACAGGGACACTCCAAGAGACCCAGTACTTC. It yields the protein CASSPYTGTLQETQYF.

This chain links TRBV10-3 with TRBJ1-2; 9 nucleotides align to TRBD1. V trimming: 7 bases; J trimming: 4 bases; junction bases outside the gene matches: 10. CDR3 length: 15 residues. Germline V gives CDR1 ENHRY, CDR2 SYGVKD. The CDR3 region has the DNA TGTGCCATCACCTCACAGGGGGCCCTCCCCTATGGCTACACCTTC. Translation: CAITSQGALPYGYTF.

The rearrangement uses TRBV6-2 or TRBV6-3 and TRBJ2-7; weak D call: TRBD1 (6 bases). CDR3 size: 18 residues. CDR1 is MNHEY, CDR2 SVGEGT, per germline. Trimming took off 5 bases at V and 0 bases at J, with 23 bases between the two ends. DNA for the CDR3: TGTGCCAGCAGTCCCAGAGACGCAGGGGTCCTTAGCTCCTACGAGCAGTACTTC. Translating gives CASSPRDAGVLSSYEQYF.

In DNA, the CDR3 is TGTGCCATCAGTGTAATAGCGGGAGATGGGGAGACCCAGTACTTC. Its translation: CAISVIAGDGETQYF. V and J are TRBV10-3 and TRBJ2-5, with TRBD2 matching 9 bases. The length of the CDR3 is 15 residues. V lost 4 bases and J lost 5; bases outside the gene matches: 8. Germline-derived CDR1 and CDR2 are ENHRY and SYGVKD.

The rearrangement uses TRBV7-9 and TRBJ2-2, with D unclear. Germline lookup yields CDR1 SEHNR and CDR2 FQNEAQ (reference sequence). V was trimmed by 3 bases and J by 5 bases, leaving 7 bases between them. The CDR3 contains 13 residues. This CDR3 is CASSLIGTGELFF. Written as DNA, the CDR3 is TGTGCCAGCAGCTTGATCGGGACCGGGGAGCTGTTTTTT.

The gene calls are TRBV10-3 and TRBJ1-5, with 7 bases fitting TRBD1. Germline V gene sequence: CDR1 ENHRY, CDR2 SYGVKD. This CDR3 spans 15 amino acids. The V and J ends lost 3 bases and 3 bases, in that order; junction bases with no gene match: 5. In DNA form, the CDR3 reads TGTGCCATCAGTGAAGCCCAGGGGGACAATCAGCCCCAGCATTTT. It specifies CAISEAQGDNQPQHF.

This clone was counted a few times. This chain uses TRBV6-5 with TRBJ2-7; 10 bases agree with TRBD2. J gave up 10 bases and V 0 bases, and 6 bases lay outside the gene matches. Germline V CDR1 and CDR2: MNHEY, SVGAGI. The CDR3 consists of 14 residues. The CDR3 sequence is CASSYSSGLADQYF. The CDR3 DNA reads as TGTGCCAGCAGTTACTCGAGCGGACTAGCGGACCAGTACTTC.

By share, this clone ranks as medium-sized. V usage is TRBV6-1 and J usage is TRBJ1-6, with D perhaps matching TRBD1 (6 bases). Germline-derived CDR1 and CDR2 are MNHNS and SASEGT. The length of the CDR3 is 15 residues. Trimming cost V 3 bases and J 8 bases, with 14 bases left between them. The CDR3 here is CASSDTGFSDSPLHF. The CDR3 DNA follows: TGTGCCAGCAGTGATACAGGGTTTAGTGATTCACCCCTCCACTTT.

CDR3 DNA sequence: TGTGCCAGCAGTGAAAGCTCCGGTCGGAGGGATCCCACAGATACGCAGTATTTT. Protein product: CASSESSGRRDPTDTQYF. This chain links TRBV2 with TRBJ2-3; D possibly corresponds to TRBD2 (6 bases). The CDR3 consists of 18 residues. Trimming left V 2 bases short and J 2 bases short, with 20 bases between. CDR1 and CDR2 from the germline V gene are SNHLY and FYNNEI.

This clone was counted a single time. J is TRBJ2-7 and V is TRBV30, with TRBD1 matching over 7 bases. Germline assignment: CDR1 GTSNPN and CDR2 SVGIG (reference sequence). The ends lost 4 bases at V and 3 bases at J; junction bases unmatched: 6. CDR3 size: 13 residues. As DNA, the CDR3 is TGTGCCTGGAAGGTGGCAGGGGGCTACGAGCAGTACTTC. Translation: CAWKVAGGYEQYF.

V and J are TRBV6-1 and TRBJ2-3, with 15 positions matching TRBD2. The V gene's germline CDR1 is MNHNS and CDR2 SASEGT. Trimming removed 4 bases from V and 1 base from J; junction bases left unmatched: 6. The CDR3 runs 18 residues. The DNA for the CDR3 is TGTGCCAGCAGTGGGGGACTAGCGGGAGGAGGAGGCACAGATACGCAGTATTTT. Protein sequence: CASSGGLAGGGGTDTQYF.

The rearrangement joins TRBV5-1 to TRBJ2-5; 13 bases align to TRBD2. The CDR3 runs to 15 residues. Germline-derived CDR1 and CDR2 are SGHRS and YFSETQ. The V gene end was trimmed by 4 bases and the J gene end by 5 bases; junction bases not matched to a gene: 5. CDR3 residues: CASSDGLAGAETQYF. CDR3 nucleotide sequence: TGCGCCAGCAGCGACGGACTAGCGGGAGCCGAGACCCAGTACTTC.

This clone was seen just once. The chain links TRBV10-2 to TRBJ1-6; the D is unclear. The CDR3 runs to 15 residues. With 4 bases removed from V and 4 bases from J, the gap between germline ends came to 11 bases. The germline CDR1 and CDR2 sequences are WSHSY and SAAADI. CDR3 region: CASSGVENYNSPLHF. CDR3 sequence (DNA): TGCGCCAGCAGTGGGGTGGAGAATTATAATTCACCCCTCCACTTT.

This chain uses TRBV3-1 (or the pseudogene TRBV3-2) with TRBJ2-7, with unresolved D. The CDR3 is made up of 13 amino acids. V was shortened by 1 base and J by 6 bases, with 10 bases between the two germline ends. Germline CDR1 and CDR2: LGHDT and YNNKEL (reference sequence). The CDR3 sequence is CASSQGRSVEQYF. CDR3 nucleotide sequence: TGTGCCAGCAGCCAAGGCCGGTCGGTCGAGCAGTACTTC.